A selection of T cell receptor beta chains follows, all from one sample in a study of T-cell reconstitution after alpha-beta-depleted transplantation in children. Via MiXCR, TCRdb re-called the PCR reads, giving one row per CDR3 protein. The sample records around 100,000 distinct CDR3 sequences, about 9.3% being singletons. The source material was PBMCs, sampled before TCRalphabeta/CD19-depleted stem cell transplant. These receptor sequences come from a boy aged 2 to 10 with acute lymphoblastic leukemia, due to receive a stem cell transplant. Each CDR3 is given with its conserved first and last residue.

v_call,cdr3_aa
TRBV27,CATSGSYNEQFF
TRBV20-1,CSARDTETYGYTF
TRBV20-1,CSARDLLLAGPYNEQFF
TRBV2,CASSVQGALTGELFF
TRBV20-1,CSARRGTGGNTEAFF
TRBV6-1,CASSVAADGNTEAFF
TRBV30,CAWSRLAGYNEQFF
TRBV7-9,CASSLTGGRNEQFF
TRBV5-1,CASSLAGTGNTEAFF
TRBV7-9,CASSLASAYYNEQFF
TRBV6-1,CASTRTGISGNTIYF
TRBV19,CASRLAPNTGELFF
TRBV20-1,CSAQGGPYEQYF
TRBV6-1,CASSEWADTQYF
TRBV6-1,CASSQPPHFRTDTQYF
TRBV11-2,CASSLGLMAGVGETQYF
TRBV5-1,CASSFGLAETYEQYF
TRBV12-3/TRBV12-4,CASINSGRTDTQYF
TRBV28,CASSFQRGRRQETQYF
TRBV7-6,CASSPGGQQFF
TRBV27,CASSQGTGSWGNQPQHF
TRBV6-1,CASSAVHSNQPQHF
TRBV28,CASWYSNQPQHF
TRBV18,CASSPTGGTGELFF
TRBV5-5,CASSLVRLAVATYEQYF
TRBV5-4,CASSLRTGLRETQYF
TRBV20-1,CSATTPGRETQYF
TRBV6-5,CASSYSESSSYEQYF
TRBV6-1,CASSRMGTAYSNYGYTF
TRBV28,CASSTGTGGREQYF
TRBV2,CASSAGLPSRQYF
TRBV5-1,CASSPGTLGTIVTDTQYF
TRBV7-7,CASSLRGHFTDTQYF
TRBV29-1,CSVSGLAGEFGSYEQYF
TRBV28,CASSFTGGIETQYF
TRBV7-2,CASSHSGRAGYEQYF
TRBV28,CASSASGRSSYEQYF
TRBV6-5,CASSYHWGNQNTEAFF
TRBV7-9,CASSLIGGGDSYNEQFF
TRBV12-3/TRBV12-4,CASSPSGSANTGELFF
TRBV7-6,CASSFVAGKNTEAFF
TRBV11-2,CASSSGTGSVGELFF
TRBV5-1,CASSLVLGQGAESNYGYTF
TRBV21-1,CASSKSGQYF
TRBV20-1,CSAMGGKGGQGLREQYF
TRBV28,CAMRKRGTYGYTF
TRBV9,CASSVGGNYLYEQYF
TRBV5-4,CASSLGVLGELFF
TRBV4-2,CASSPLGRSGAYEQYF
TRBV10-3,CAITNGGITGYTF
TRBV20-1,CSARSGTAYGYTF
TRBV6-1,CASSVSLQGYTIYF
TRBV5-1,CASSLTDTQYF
TRBV7-3,CAITGQNYNSPLHF